This passage covers 4 T cell receptor beta chains from one sample sequenced in a study of blood T cells in healthy people across ages. A second PCR, run for about 7 to 12 cycles, used a sample-barcoded 5' primer plus a J-beta primer mix. A single record per CDR3 protein comes from TCRdb applying MiXCR to the 5' RACE reads. The repertoire consists of about 1.7 million distinct CDR3 sequences, with 28% occurring once and the leading ten covering roughly 8%. Input material: blood. The receptor source for this set is a woman under 40 in good health.

This clonotype was seen a handful of times. V usage is TRBV5-1 and J usage is TRBJ1-4; D not certain. This CDR3 contains 15 residues. The germline V gene has CDR1 SGHRS and CDR2 YFSETQ. Trimming left V 5 bases short and J 0 bases short, with 11 bases between. The CDR3 DNA is TGCGCCAGCAGAACACAACTTGCAACTAATGAAAAACTGTTTTTT. Residues: CASRTQLATNEKLFF.

This clonotype was observed many times. The genes are TRBV6-5 and TRBJ2-7; 8 nucleotides match TRBD1. Per germline, CDR1 MNHEY and CDR2 SVGAGI. CDR3 size: 15 residues. Trimming at V came to 5 bases and at J to 4 bases, leaving 10 bases not matched to a gene. CDR3 sequence (DNA): TGTGCCAGCAGTCGCCCCGGGACAGGAGAATACGAGCAGTACTTC. Translating gives CASSRPGTGEYEQYF.

This clonotype was seen a handful of times. J is TRBJ1-5 and V is TRBV12-3 or TRBV12-4; D gene ambiguous. V was clipped by 2 bases and J by 4 bases, with 12 bases between them. This CDR3 spans 15 amino acids. As DNA, the CDR3 is TGTGCCAGCAGTTTACGGAGCGGGGTGAATCAGCCCCAGCATTTT. Protein: CASSLRSGVNQPQHF.

The chain has TRBV12-3 or TRBV12-4 and TRBJ1-5; TRBD1 might be the D (6 bases). V was cut by 3 bases and J by 6 bases, with 12 bases left in between. This CDR3 region has 14 residues. The CDR3 nucleotides are TGTGCCAGCAGTTTCGGGGGGGCACTTCAGCCCCAGCATTTT. It yields the protein CASSFGGALQPQHF.